The T cell receptor (beta chain) under discussion was sequenced for a study of beta chain features in type 1 diabetes (dated by TCRdb to between 2017 and 2018). Regarding the research as a whole: Patients and healthy donors did not differ in mean age, gender distribution, total cell number or subset yield. Whereas all 30 or so donors provided naive and central memory subsets, regulatory and stem cell-like memory subsets were isolated from just 8 patients and roughly eight healthy donors. The study compared the TCRB repertoires of sorted circulating CD4+ T cell subsets in recently diagnosed type 1 diabetes patients with those in matched healthy donors. A total of 90 million to 120 million sorted cells were examined across all samples, and a strong correlation was observed between cell number per subset and RNA yield.

Germline trimming: 4 bases from V, 0 bases from J; junction bases outside gene matches: 6. Including the terminal cysteine and phenylalanine, the CDR3 comprises 17 residues. CDR3 DNA is the only sequence kept; it has 51 bases, read in frame from the first base. CDR1 and CDR2 are drawn from the germline V gene: ENHRY, SYGVKD. Each donor gave one peripheral blood draw, averaging roughly 100 mL, which was collected into heparinised tubes. A BD FACSAria II was used to sort naive, central memory, regulatory and stem cell-like memory CD4+ T cells with a panel that included CD45RO, CCR7, CD25, CD127, CD95 and CD27. A purity above 98% was achieved for all sorted populations. PBMCs were isolated right away by Lymphoprep density gradient centrifugation and were stained directly, without culture. So that batch effects would be minimized, each experiment stained and sorted samples in pairs, pairing one healthy donor with one patient.

About this clone: There is no known antigen for this receptor. The input lacks base qualities; no much larger clone sits a single base away.

General study outcomes and caveats: Naive, central memory and regulatory TCRB repertoires appeared more similar among patients than among healthy donors. PCR might favor shorter templates, but patient and control samples were amplified and corrected together, so any skew would affect both groups equally. HLA sub-analyses involved small numbers of individuals, so any influence of HLA type on TCRB rearrangement remained unresolved. Type 1 diabetes patients showed a moderate but significant shortening of TCRB CDR3 length in all four CD4+ subsets. Because cDNA was sequenced instead of genomic DNA, highly expressing activated cells could be over-represented, though the groups showed no difference in activation or CD3 levels. Patients with type 1 diabetes made fewer insertions and deleted more nucleotides at VDJ recombination sites, implying thymic rearrangement abnormalities.

All of the isolated RNA was reverse transcribed with the High Capacity cDNA Reverse Transcription Kit, so expressed TCRB transcripts were sequenced. For stem cell-like memory T cell samples, survey-depth immunoSEQ sequencing was used, averaging about 1 million total reads per sample. Sorted cells were lysed in RLT buffer and RNA was extracted with DNase-treated RNeasy Micro or Mini kits, depending on cell number. Each cell subset was processed separately to prevent cross-contamination, with patient and healthy donor samples processed together. The immunoSEQ multiplex PCR was used to amplify TCRB sequences from cDNA, generating 87-bp fragments that spanned the CDR3 region. Amplicons were sequenced on the Illumina HiSeq platform. On the authors' methods: PCR bias was corrected computationally using synthetic template baselines, and reads within Hamming distance 2 were collapsed, with unmergeable singletons discarded. Reads were aligned to IMGT to assign V, D and J genes, CDR3 length, and insertions or deletions at six rearrangement sites. Clonotype counts were normalized to sorted cell number within each subset before computing true diversity and Gini coefficients with the tcR R package. The overlap coefficient, calculated on TCRB nucleotide sequences, was used to measure repertoire sharing. TCRdb holds this immuneACCESS table with in-frame rearrangements only. Some clones are missing; in checked studies, unresolved V genes explain under half, and the rest has no known cause. D and trimming were read from the DNA, whereas the V and J calls and clone size are those reported in that table. The sample includes tens of thousands of clones, with under 75% observed a single time. The ten largest clones capture roughly 0.37% of the sample.

The sequence derives from a man between 18 and 35 years old with type 1 diabetes. Recombination connected TRBV10-3 to TRBJ2-6; TRBD1 agrees with 7 junctional bases. The specimen sequenced was stem cell memory CD4+ T cells from blood. Explained via the paper, the cell subset or site label denotes: stem cell-like memory CD4+ T cells. Read as DNA, the sequence is TGTGCCATCAGTGCCTCGACAGGGAACTCTGGGGCCAACGTCCTGACTTTC. This sequence encodes CAISASTGNSGANVLTF.